These 19 T cell receptor beta chains came from one sample sequenced in a study of cytomegalovirus exposure and HLA in healthy donors. Researchers ran the PCR with 60 Vbeta and 13 Jbeta primers. TCRdb's table, derived via immunoSEQ multiplex PCR, lists solely in-frame clones and lacks some. The clone table shows about 200,000 clones, with the ten largest holding approximately 6.9%. Specimen: PBMCs. These receptors were collected from a young man in good health and CMV-seronegative.

On this clone: Other DNA sequences in the same sample also yield this CDR3. The chain links TRBV28 to TRBJ2-7; D gene ambiguous. In germline, CDR1 is MDHEN, CDR2 SYDVKM. The V gene lost 4 bases and the J gene lost 4 bases, with 5 bases spanning the gap. CDR3 length equals 11 residues. The CDR3 sequence: CASSSFYEQYF. CDR3 DNA: TGTGCCAGCAGTTCATTTTACGAGCAGTACTTC.

The chain combines TRBV9 with TRBJ1-2, with TRBD1 matching 8 bases. CDR3 length equals 14 residues. Germline V CDR1 and CDR2: SGDLS, YYNGEE. The V and J ends lost 4 bases and 5 bases, in that order; junction bases with no gene match: 7. For the CDR3, the DNA is TGTGCCAGCAGCCGTCAGGGGGCAAGTTATGGCTACACCTTC. Encoded protein: CASSRQGASYGYTF.

The chain links TRBV30 to TRBJ1-6; D is undetermined. The CDR3 has 13 residues. Germline-derived CDR1 and CDR2 are GTSNPN and SVGIG (reference sequence). V was pared by 2 bases and J by 7 bases, with 9 bases between. Here the CDR3 DNA reads TGTGCCTGGAGTCGGGCGGGGAATTCACCCCTCCACTTT. This gives the protein CAWSRAGNSPLHF.

The chain recombines TRBV6-5 with TRBJ2-5; 8 bases map to TRBD1. Trimming took 0 bases from V and 4 from J; bases not matched to a gene: 7. Germline CDR1 is MNHEY and CDR2 is SVGAGI. The CDR3 is 16 residues long. The CDR3 bases are TGTGCCAGCAGTTACTCGGGCAGGGGGCGGTCAGAGACCCAGTACTTC. It yields the protein CASSYSGRGRSETQYF.

This chain connects TRBV2 to TRBJ2-1; the D is unclear. V was cut by 6 bases and J by 0 bases, with 21 bases left in between. The CDR3 totals 18 residues. Looked up from germline, CDR1 is SNHLY and CDR2 is FYNNEI. The CDR3 reads CASRDDILQQSSYNEQFF. CDR3 DNA sequence: TGTGCCAGCAGAGATGATATCTTACAGCAAAGCTCCTACAATGAGCAGTTCTTC.

With respect to this clone: The same CDR3 can be traced to other DNA sequences in this sample. The V gene is TRBV9, the J gene TRBJ2-3; D remains unclear. Germline CDR1 reads SGDLS; CDR2 reads YYNGEE. This CDR3 comprises 12 residues. Trimming took 0 bases from V and 6 from J, leaving 5 bases between them. The CDR3 spells CASSVGGDTQYF. The CDR3 nucleotides are TGTGCCAGCAGCGTAGGAGGCGATACGCAGTATTTT.

This chain connects TRBV5-3 to TRBJ2-7, with TRBD1 identical over 8 bases. TRBV5-3 is an open reading frame whose function is uncertain. J was trimmed by 4 bases and V by 6 bases; bases with no gene match: 6. This CDR3 region has 13 residues. DNA of the CDR3: TGTGCCAGAAACTATGGACAGGGTTACGAGCAGTACTTC. This gives the protein CARNYGQGYEQYF.

The J gene is TRBJ1-1, the V gene TRBV11-2; TRBD1 might be the D (5 bases). V was clipped by 3 bases and J by 5 bases, with 13 bases between them. Germline V gene sequence: CDR1 SGHAT, CDR2 FQNNGV. The CDR3 sequence is 14 residues long. The CDR3 nucleotides read TGTGCCAGCAGCTTTGGAGGGGCGCTTACTGAAGCTTTCTTT. Its translation is CASSFGGALTEAFF. The variable domain in full, with the rest retrieved from reference TRBV11-2 and TRBJ1-1, is EAGVAQSPRYKIIEKRQSVAFWCNPISGHATLYWYQQILGQGPKLLIQFQNNGVVDDSQLPKDRFSAERLKGVDSTLKIQPAKLEDSAVYLCASSFGGALTEAFFGQGTRLTVV.

The CDR3 DNA reads as TGCAGCGTGGGGGACATCTACTATGGCTACACCTTC. It encodes CSVGDIYYGYTF. The chain recombines TRBV29-1 with TRBJ1-2; D perhaps matches TRBD1 (6 bases). The V end was cut by 6 bases, the J end by 3 bases, with 11 bases between. CDR3 size: 12 residues. Germline V gene sequence: CDR1 SQVTM, CDR2 ANQGSEA.

This chain links TRBV25-1 with TRBJ2-3; D uncertain. V shed 6 bases and J shed 6 bases, with 10 bases lying between them. Germline lookup yields CDR1 MGHDK and CDR2 SYGVNS. The CDR3 spans 12 residues. CDR3 in amino acids: CASRAASDTQYF. CDR3 in DNA: TGTGCCAGCAGGGCAGCGTCTGATACGCAGTATTTT.

This rearrangement joins TRBV27 to TRBJ2-4, with 10 bases identical to TRBD2. CDR1 and CDR2 (germline): MNHEY, SMNVEV (reference sequence). CDR3 length equals 15 residues. The ends lost 5 bases at V and 0 bases at J; junction bases unmatched: 1. CDR3 loop: CASSQRGGAKNIQYF. CDR3 in DNA: TGTGCCAGCAGTCAGCGGGGGGGAGCCAAAAACATTCAGTACTTC.

The J gene is TRBJ1-2, the V gene TRBV9; weak D call: TRBD1 (5 bases). Trimming removed 0 bases from V and 2 bases from J, with 17 bases in between. The CDR3 is 17 residues long. Germline V gene data show CDR1 as SGDLS and CDR2 as YYNGEE. CDR3 coding DNA: TGTGCCAGCAGCGTAGACATAGGGGCAGGAAGAAACTATGGCTACACCTTC. It specifies CASSVDIGAGRNYGYTF.

The rearrangement joins TRBV7-8 to TRBJ1-2; TRBD1 might be the D (6 bases). This CDR3 region has 14 residues. From germline, CDR1 is SGHVS and CDR2 FQNEAQ. The V gene lost 7 bases and the J gene lost 3 bases, with 15 bases spanning the gap. In nucleotides, the CDR3 is TGTGCCAGCACCCTAGGGGGGAGGGACTATGGCTACACCTTC. Translated, it gives CASTLGGRDYGYTF.

The chain has TRBV14 and TRBJ1-4, with 8 bases lining up with TRBD1. The CDR3 runs 14 residues. J lost 7 bases, V lost 4 bases, and 5 bases had no gene match. Per germline, CDR1 SGHDN and CDR2 FVKESK. CDR3 loop: CASSRTGIGEKLFF. Written as DNA, the CDR3 is TGTGCCAGCAGCCGGACAGGGATTGGTGAAAAACTGTTTTTT.

The chain joins TRBV27 to TRBJ1-4; D unclear. Germline loops: CDR1 MNHEY, CDR2 SMNVEV (reference sequence). Between the trimmed V and J ends, which lost 6 bases and 0 bases, there was a span of 14 bases. This CDR3 has 16 residues. In DNA, the CDR3 is TGTGCCAGCAGGAGGGAGGGCTCAGCAACTAATGAAAAACTGTTTTTT. Translating gives CASRREGSATNEKLFF. Full variable domain (outside the CDR3, taken from reference TRBV27 and TRBJ1-4): EAQVTQNPRYLITVTGKKLTVTCSQNMNHEYMSWYRQDPGLGLRQIYYSMNVEVTDKGDVPEGYKVSRKEKRNFPLILESPSPNQTSLYFCASRREGSATNEKLFFGSGTQLSVL.

This rearrangement joins TRBV18 to TRBJ2-7; D remains ambiguous. Germline-derived CDR1 and CDR2 are KGHSH and LQKENI. This CDR3 comprises 13 residues. Trimming removed 6 bases from V and 4 bases from J, with 13 bases in between. The CDR3 DNA reads TGTGCCAGCTCCCCGCAGGATAGGTACGAGCAGTACTTC. The encoded protein is CASSPQDRYEQYF.

The chain has TRBV27 and TRBJ2-7; 10 positions agree with TRBD1. With V trimmed by 4 bases and J by 2 bases, 5 bases remained unmatched. CDR1 and CDR2 (germline): MNHEY, SMNVEV (reference sequence). CDR3 length equals 15 residues. The CDR3 bases are TGTGCCAGCAGTTATCTGGGGACAGGGGCCTACGAGCAGTACTTC. This translates into CASSYLGTGAYEQYF.

This sequence joins TRBV6-1 and TRBJ2-3, with 11 bases matching TRBD1. The CDR3 totals 14 residues. The J segment lost 1 base and the V segment lost 8 bases, leaving 2 bases of the junction unmatched. Germline V CDR1 and CDR2: MNHNS, SASEGT. The CDR3 region is CASGQGAGTDTQYF. In DNA form, the CDR3 reads TGTGCCAGCGGACAGGGGGCAGGCACAGATACGCAGTATTTT.

The chain employs TRBV11-3 and TRBJ2-5; 9 bases are a match to TRBD1. Germline values: CDR1 SGHNT, CDR2 YENEEA. This CDR3 is 16 amino acids long. V lost 4 bases, J lost 7 bases, and 13 bases stayed unmatched. In DNA form, the CDR3 reads TGTGCCAGCAGCTCCAGCCGGGACAGGGTTAGAGGGACCCAGTACTTC. Protein sequence: CASSSSRDRVRGTQYF.